This TCR beta chain emerged from a study of CD8+ T cells in alopecia areata. Study-wide results and limits: Normal skin's resident alphabeta T cells are also sequenced in scalp samples. Between patients, shared TCR sequences were less clear than in mice. This was possibly due in part to HLA diversity in the patient population.

As for this clone: What it binds is unknown.

The CDR3 totals 14 residues. Trimming took off 5 bases at V and 1 base at J, with 12 bases between the two ends. Germline loops: CDR1 PRHDT, CDR2 FYEKMQ (reference sequence). Alopecia areata patients gave lesional scalp punch biopsies and peripheral blood samples. cDNA prepared by RNA extraction and subsequent reverse transcription served as the template for sequencing. Profiling relied on immunoSEQ multiplex PCR, and the TCRdb table lists in-frame clones only, not all of them. The sample has 100,000 to 150,000 clones; about 50% are singletons. The sequence was obtained from a human donor with alopecia areata. This sample comprised CD8+ T cells sorted from blood, obtained at week 0. The chain carries TRBV13 and TRBJ2-7, with D tentatively TRBD1 or TRBD2 (5 bases each). CDR3 in DNA: TGTGCCAGCAGCCACGGGGCACCGTCCTACGAGCAGTACTTC. Its protein is CASSHGAPSYEQYF.